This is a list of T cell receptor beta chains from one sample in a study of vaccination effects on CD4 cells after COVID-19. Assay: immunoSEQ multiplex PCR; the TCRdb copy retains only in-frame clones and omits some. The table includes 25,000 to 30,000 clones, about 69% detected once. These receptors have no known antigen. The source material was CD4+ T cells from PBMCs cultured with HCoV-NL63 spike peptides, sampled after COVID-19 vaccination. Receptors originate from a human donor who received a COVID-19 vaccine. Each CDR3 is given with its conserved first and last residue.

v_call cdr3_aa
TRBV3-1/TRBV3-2 CASSQVSGSNQPQHF
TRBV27 CASSLTSRDPVGRTQYF
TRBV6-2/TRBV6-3 CASSSKTGTGNTIYF
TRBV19 CASSTGAFSSYEQYF
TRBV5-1 CASSLGWTGAQETQYF
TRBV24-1 CATSSGSETGELFF
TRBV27 CASRDSYQETQYF
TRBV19 CASSPQASQETQYF
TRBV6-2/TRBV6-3 CASSSDTYNEQFF
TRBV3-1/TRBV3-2 CASSQELAGEQETQYF
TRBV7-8 CASSLEGSTYEQYF
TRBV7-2 CASSLDVSGTYNEQFF
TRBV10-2 CASRATLQGTNSYEQYF
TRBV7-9 CASSPSRYPGQGNTEAFF
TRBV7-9 CASSPVQDYTF
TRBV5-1 CASSPGTGPYGYTF
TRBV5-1 CASSLEGRATNIQYF
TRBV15 CATSRTPGTIRNEQFF
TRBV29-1 CSAAISSGANVLTF
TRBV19 CASSGTPSGTEAFF
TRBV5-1 CASSPASRGTGELFF
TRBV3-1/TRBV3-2 CASSFRTEFYGYTF
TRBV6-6 CASNGKYTGELFF
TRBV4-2 CASSPGLAGQEETQYF
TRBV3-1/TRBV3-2 CASSQEVTRQGYTF
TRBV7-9 CASRLGGGEQFF
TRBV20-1 CSAGAYEQYF
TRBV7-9 CAKTRGANTGELFF
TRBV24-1 CATSDQGQPQHF
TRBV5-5 CASSLGTAYSNTGELFF
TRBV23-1 CASSQSTSGDRQSANYGYTF
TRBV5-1 CASSLGTGSAEQYF
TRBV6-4 CASSDGQGNSNEQFF
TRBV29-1 CSVVPAGGRETQYF
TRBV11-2 CASSQPGQGRGDTQYF
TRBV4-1 CASSQAQDNSPLHF
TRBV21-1 CASSKERKETQYF
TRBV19 CASSPQDRINEKLFF
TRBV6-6 CASRGPNYEQYF
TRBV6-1 CASSGAIGPDTQYF
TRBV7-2 CASSSQTLVGEKLFF
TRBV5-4 CASSFGVGDRGYTF
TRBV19 CASSDEGTTNYGYTF
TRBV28 CASRRTVNEKLFF
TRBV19 CASSITTSMNTEAFF
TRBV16 CASSRVGTGTLGQPQHF
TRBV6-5 CASSYAGDYEQYF
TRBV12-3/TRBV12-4 CASSRGLSRFF
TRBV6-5 CASSNLREGAETQYF
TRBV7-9 CASSFRWNEKLFF
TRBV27 CASIPGTSGSSYNEQFF
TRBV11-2 CASSFSSGGAYEQYF
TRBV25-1 CASSELAGRGNEQFF
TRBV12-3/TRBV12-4 CASNSRGSEQYF
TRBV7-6 CASSPRTGVLSGANVLTF